The clone carrying this T cell receptor beta chain was observed a handful of times. Its antigen is still unknown. This specimen belongs to a study of T-cell memory formation after mild COVID-19. Broader study findings: The study detected some responding clones in pre-infection memory, suggesting cross-reactive memory joined. Contracting CD4+ clones lay largely in CM and EM, with CD8+ ones residing in EMRA.

UMIs and sample barcodes were carried by the TCR alpha and TCR beta cDNA libraries that 5'RACE produced using constant-segment primers. TCRdb called the 5' RACE reads again in MiXCR, with one record for every CDR3 protein. The data hold about 90,000 distinct CDR3 sequences, with about 15% observed a single time. V lost 4 bases and J lost 2; bases outside the gene matches: 10. Germline V CDR1 and CDR2: LGHNA, YNFKEQ. CDR3 length equals 17 residues. The clonotype originates from a man aged 18 to 29 who had mild COVID-19 (a few samples of this study predate the infection). Cell type and time point are not known. The V and J genes are TRBV4-2 and TRBJ1-1, with 10 bases that match TRBD1. The material sequenced was PBMCs or a T cell subset sorted from them (not recorded which). CDR3 protein: CASSPGETGGLNTEAFF. The CDR3 DNA reads as TGTGCCAGCAGCCCTGGGGAGACAGGGGGCCTTAACACTGAAGCTTTCTTT.